The 11 T cell receptor beta chains listed next were all sequenced from one sample in a study of cytomegalovirus exposure and HLA in healthy donors. The PCR used 60 Vbeta and 13 Jbeta primers. Clones were sequenced by immunoSEQ multiplex PCR, and TCRdb holds only the in-frame ones, with some missing. The table lists some 130,000 clones, around 80% of them singletons. Sequenced sample: PBMCs. All receptors come from a man aged 25-45 years in good health.

As for this clone: One end of the junction fails to match germline, which may point to a read error. The V and J genes are TRBV7-6 and TRBJ2-3; D is ambiguous. The CDR3 totals 14 residues. CDR1 SGHVS and CDR2 FNYEAQ come from the germline V gene. CDR3 DNA sequence: TGTGCCAGCAGTTCCGGCCTGGGCACAGATACGCAGTCTTTT. Its translation is CASSSGLGTDTQSF. Full variable domain (outside the CDR3, taken from reference TRBV7-6 and TRBJ2-3): GAGVSQSPRYKVTKRGQDVALRCDPISGHVSLYWYRQALGQGPEFLTYFNYEAQQDKSGLPNDRFSAERPEGSISTLTIQRTEQRDSAMYRCASSSGLGTDTQSFGPGTRLTVL.

The gene calls are TRBV6-5 and TRBJ2-3; D ambiguous. This CDR3 is 15 amino acids long. V lost 4 bases, J lost 2 bases, and 13 bases lay in between. Looked up from germline, CDR1 is MNHEY and CDR2 is SVGAGI. This chain's CDR3 is CASSFTPDNTDTQYF. In DNA, the CDR3 is TGTGCCAGCAGTTTCACCCCCGACAACACAGATACGCAGTATTTT.

A word on this clone: Mismatch with germline at one junction end may stem from a read error. The rearrangement uses TRBV28 and TRBJ2-2, with D perhaps TRBD2 (5 bases). The CDR3 is 14 amino acids. Germline V gene lookup returns CDR1 MDHEN and CDR2 SYDVKM. CDR3 loop: CASSELANAGELFF. CDR3 DNA sequence: TGTGCCAGCAGTGAGTTAGCGAACGCCGGGGAGCTGTTTTTT. Using reference TRBV28 and TRBJ2-2 for the parts outside the CDR3, the full variable domain is DVKVTQSSRYLVKRTGEKVFLECVQDMDHENMFWYRQDPGLGLRLIYFSYDVKMKEKGDIPEGYSVSREKKERFSLILESASTNQTSMYLCASSELANAGELFFGEGSRLTVL.

The J gene is TRBJ2-7, the V gene TRBV6-1, with a weak D call TRBD2 (6 bases). The CDR3 spans 14 residues. Trimming removed 2 bases at V and 7 bases at J, with 15 bases between. Germline CDR1 MNHNS, CDR2 SASEGT. CDR3 nucleotide sequence: TGTGCCAGCAGTGAAAGGGTTAAGGCGGGGGAGCAGTACTTC. The encoded protein is CASSERVKAGEQYF.

CDR3 bases: TGTGCCAGCAGTTACGGGGGACAGGGATATCAGCCCCAGCATTTT. Protein sequence: CASSYGGQGYQPQHF. The V and J genes are TRBV6-5 and TRBJ1-5, with 9 bases lining up with TRBD1. Trimming took 2 bases from V and 5 from J; bases not matched to a gene: 4. The CDR3 covers 15 residues. From germline, CDR1 is MNHEY and CDR2 SVGAGI.

The sample holds one count of this clone. The J gene is TRBJ1-2, the V gene TRBV27; D gene unclear. Germline V gives CDR1 MNHEY, CDR2 SMNVEV (reference sequence). This CDR3 contains 13 residues. The ends were cut back, 4 bases at V and 4 bases at J, with 10 bases in the middle. CDR3 nucleotide sequence: TGTGCCAGCAGTTCACTGGGCCTCTATGGCTACACCTTC. Translation: CASSSLGLYGYTF.

The chain has TRBV19 and TRBJ2-1, with TRBD2 as a possible D gene (6 bases). The germline gives CDR1 LNHDA, CDR2 SQIVND (reference sequence). This CDR3 has 14 residues. V lost 6 bases to trimming and J lost 0 bases, with 9 bases between them. This CDR3 reads CASRPTSSYNEQFF. CDR3 nucleotide sequence: TGTGCCAGTAGGCCGACTAGCTCCTACAATGAGCAGTTCTTC.

The chain couples TRBV28 to TRBJ2-5, with 7 positions matching TRBD1. The germline gives CDR1 MDHEN, CDR2 SYDVKM. This CDR3 contains 13 residues. V shed 5 bases, J shed 6 bases, and the junction held 6 bases outside the gene matches. The CDR3 loop is CASSGTDLKTQYF. Written as DNA, the CDR3 is TGTGCCAGCAGTGGGACAGACCTAAAGACCCAGTACTTC.

This chain links TRBV5-8 with TRBJ2-7, with D maybe TRBD2 (6 bases). The CDR3 contains 14 residues. Trimming pared 7 bases from V and 4 bases from J, leaving 18 bases between. CDR1 is SGHTS, CDR2 YDEGEE, per germline. The CDR3 region is CASRRRAYRYEQYF. Here the CDR3 DNA reads TGTGCCAGCCGCAGGAGGGCCTACCGGTACGAGCAGTACTTC.

This chain's CDR3 is CASSQAASAGDQETQYF. As DNA, the CDR3 is TGTGCCAGCAGCCAAGCTGCGTCAGCGGGGGACCAAGAGACCCAGTACTTC. The chain combines TRBV4-2 with TRBJ2-5; 8 bases fit TRBD2. J lost 0 bases, V lost 1 base, and 7 bases had no gene match. This CDR3 spans 17 amino acids. Germline V gives CDR1 LGHNA, CDR2 YNFKEQ.

CDR3 coding DNA: TGTGCCAGCAGGGACATTACAGGGGCCGGAGGAAACACCATATATTTT. Translating it yields CASRDITGAGGNTIYF. The chain employs TRBV7-9 and TRBJ1-3, with 7 bases fitting TRBD1. This CDR3 comprises 16 residues. Per germline, CDR1 SEHNR and CDR2 FQNEAQ (reference sequence). The V gene end was trimmed by 6 bases and the J gene end by 4 bases; junction bases not matched to a gene: 12.